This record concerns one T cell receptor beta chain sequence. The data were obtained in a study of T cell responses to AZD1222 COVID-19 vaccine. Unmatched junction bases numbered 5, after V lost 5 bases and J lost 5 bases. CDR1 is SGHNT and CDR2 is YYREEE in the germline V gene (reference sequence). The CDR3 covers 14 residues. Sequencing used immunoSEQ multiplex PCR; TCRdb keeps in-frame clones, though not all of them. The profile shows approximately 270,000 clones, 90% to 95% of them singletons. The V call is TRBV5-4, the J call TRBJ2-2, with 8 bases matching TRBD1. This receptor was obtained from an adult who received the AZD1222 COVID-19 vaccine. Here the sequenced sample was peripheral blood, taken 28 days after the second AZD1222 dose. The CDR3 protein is CASRDRVETGELFF. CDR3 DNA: TGTGCCAGCAGGGACAGGGTAGAAACCGGGGAGCTGTTTTTT.